The 32 T cell receptor beta chains below were found in one sample sequenced in a study of T cell repertoires in cytomegalovirus infection. One entry per CDR3 protein, called by TCRdb with MiXCR from the reads. Of almost 500,000 distinct CDR3 sequences listed, approximately 11% were seen once; the top ten hold roughly 10%. The sequencing sample was made of PBMCs. These receptors all come from a human donor in good health (CMV status not recorded). Some clones in this sample may be carry-over from other donors' samples.

As regards this clonotype: Given a much more abundant clone one base away, this may be a read error. V usage is TRBV7-2 and J usage is TRBJ1-5; 8 bases align to TRBD1. Germline loops: CDR1 SGHTA, CDR2 FQGNSA. CDR3 length: 15 amino acids. CDR3 sequence reads: CANSPVGQGGQPQHF. The CDR3 nucleotides read TGTGCCAACAGCCCTGTTGGACAGGGAGGCCAGCCCCAGCATTTT.

This clonotype was detected many times. The genes are TRBV5-6 and TRBJ2-3, with no clear D. This CDR3 comprises 15 residues. Germline CDR1 and CDR2: SGHDT and YYEEEE. With 0 bases removed from V and 2 bases from J, the gap between germline ends came to 10 bases. CDR3 nucleotides: TGTGCCAGCAGCTTGGCATCCCTAGACACAGATACGCAGTATTTT. Its protein product is CASSLASLDTDTQYF.

The genes are TRBV12-3 or TRBV12-4 and TRBJ2-5; weak D call: TRBD1 (6 bases). Trimming stripped 5 bases from V and 5 bases from J, with 9 bases between. CDR3 length: 12 residues. The DNA for the CDR3 is TGTGCCAGCAGTACGGACAGTGAGACCCAGTACTTC. It translates to CASSTDSETQYF.

This clonotype was counted many times. This rearrangement joins TRBV28 to TRBJ2-7; D unresolved. Trimming stripped 3 bases from V and 4 bases from J, with 19 bases between. Germline V lookup: CDR1 MDHEN, CDR2 SYDVKM. This CDR3 is built from 16 residues. The CDR3 sequence is CASSFIRPTGQYEQYF. In DNA form, the CDR3 reads TGTGCCAGCAGTTTCATTAGGCCGACGGGCCAGTACGAGCAGTACTTC.

Ten or more counts support this clonotype. The gene calls are TRBV6-5 and TRBJ2-5; D might be TRBD2 (5 bases). The length of the CDR3 is 14 residues. Trimming shortened V by 5 bases and J by 4 bases, and 14 bases separated the two germline ends. Germline-derived CDR1 and CDR2 are MNHEY and SVGAGI. The CDR3 DNA is TGTGCCAGCAGTAACGGGATTCCTGGAGAGACCCAGTACTTC. Translation gives CASSNGIPGETQYF.

A few counts support this clonotype. CDR3 sequence (DNA): TGCAGCGTCCCTAAACCCCTAAACAGGGACAGGTCGTTGCGGGAAACGAGGGAGACCCAGTACTTC. It encodes CSVPKPLNRDRSLRETRETQYF. The chain couples TRBV29-1 to TRBJ2-5; 8 nucleotides match TRBD1. This CDR3 is 22 amino acids long. V dropped 6 bases and J dropped 5; count of bases not matched to a gene: 35. Germline CDR1 and CDR2: SQVTM and ANQGSEA. Full variable domain (rest looked up from reference TRBV29-1 and TRBJ2-5): SAVISQKPSRDICQRGTSLTIQCQVDSQVTMMFWYRQQPGQSLTLIATANQGSEATYESGFVIDKFPISRPNLTFSTLTVSNMSPEDSSIYLCSVPKPLNRDRSLRETRETQYFGPGTRLLVL.

In its sample, this clonotype was seen many times. The chain employs TRBV11-2 and TRBJ2-1, with 7 bases that match TRBD2. The V and J ends lost 2 bases and 9 bases, in that order; junction bases with no gene match: 7. This CDR3 spans 14 amino acids. The germline CDR1 and CDR2 sequences are SGHAT and FQNNGV. DNA for the CDR3: TGTGCCAGCAGCTTAACGGGGGGTAGCAGTGAGCAGTTCTTC. Protein: CASSLTGGSSEQFF.

This clonotype showed up just a few times. The chain is built from TRBV9 and TRBJ2-3, with D possibly TRBD1 on 5 matching bases. This CDR3 has 15 amino acids. Between the trimmed V and J ends, which lost 2 bases and 2 bases, there was a span of 12 bases. Germline lookup yields CDR1 SGDLS and CDR2 YYNGEE. For the CDR3, the DNA is TGTGCCAGCAGCGTGAACGGCAGGGACACAGATACGCAGTATTTT. Amino acid sequence: CASSVNGRDTDTQYF.

This clonotype was picked up many times. This chain connects TRBV12-3 or TRBV12-4 to TRBJ1-5; D not resolved. V was shortened by 5 bases and J by 10 bases, with 12 bases between the two germline ends. The length of the CDR3 is 12 residues. CDR3 loop: CASSAGLHPQHF. CDR3 nucleotides: TGTGCCAGCAGTGCCGGTCTGCATCCCCAGCATTTT.

This chain joins TRBV15 and TRBJ2-7; D gene uncertain. Between the trimmed V and J ends, which lost 0 bases and 5 bases, there was a span of 8 bases. CDR1 is LNHNV and CDR2 is YYDKDF in the germline V gene (reference sequence). The CDR3 is 13 residues long. CDR3 sequence (DNA): TGTGCCACCAGCAGAGATGGGCAGGACGAGCAGTACTTC. Its protein product is CATSRDGQDEQYF.

The rearrangement links TRBV28 to TRBJ1-5, with 7 bases that match TRBD1. Germline V CDR1 and CDR2: MDHEN, SYDVKM. Trimming cost V 5 bases and J 1 base; bases outside gene matches: 2. CDR3 length equals 14 residues. For the CDR3, the DNA is TGTGCCAGCAGTGCAGGGGGGAGCAATCAGCCCCAGCATTTT. Amino acids: CASSAGGSNQPQHF.

This clonotype was observed a few times. The rearrangement uses TRBV2 and TRBJ2-4; D might be TRBD1 (5 bases). Trimming took 6 bases from V and 4 from J, leaving 13 bases between them. The CDR3 sequence is 14 residues long. Per the germline V gene, CDR1 is SNHLY and CDR2 is FYNNEI. The CDR3, as DNA: TGTGCCAGCAGCCTCTTAGGGGAAAAAAACATTCAGTACTTC. Translation: CASSLLGEKNIQYF.

This clonotype has just a few counts. Being one base from a much bigger clone, this may be a read error. This sequence joins TRBV7-9 and TRBJ1-1; D not resolved. Germline CDR1 SEHNR, CDR2 FQNEAQ (reference sequence). The CDR3 is 11 residues long. With 1 base removed from V and 8 bases from J, the gap between germline ends came to 5 bases. Here the CDR3 DNA reads TGTGCCAGCAGCTTAGGGGAGGAAGCTTTCTTT. It codes for CASSLGEEAFF.

This clonotype was seen ten or more times. V is TRBV15 and J is TRBJ1-1; a weak D match, TRBD1 (5 bases). With 2 bases removed from V and 2 bases from J, the gap between germline ends came to 12 bases. The CDR3 has 15 residues. Germline V gene data show CDR1 as LNHNV and CDR2 as YYDKDF (reference sequence). CDR3 nucleotide sequence: TGTGCCACCAGCAGAATCGGGGGGGGAAACACTGAAGCTTTCTTT. Its protein is CATSRIGGGNTEAFF.

The chain joins TRBV29-1 to TRBJ2-1, with D hard to call. The CDR3 loop spans 11 amino acids. Deletions cut 3 bases from V and 7 bases from J, with 7 bases between. From germline, CDR1 is SQVTM and CDR2 ANQGSEA. The CDR3 spells CSVEGINEQFF. The DNA for the CDR3 is TGCAGCGTTGAGGGTATTAATGAGCAGTTCTTC.

This clonotype showed up many times. The CDR3 is CASSFGGRAKNEQFF. In DNA form, the CDR3 reads TGTGCCAGCAGTTTTGGAGGGAGGGCCAAGAATGAGCAGTTCTTC. V is TRBV12-3 or TRBV12-4 and J is TRBJ2-1; 7 bases line up with TRBD2. Unmatched junction bases numbered 9, after V lost 3 bases and J lost 7 bases. The CDR3 spans 15 residues.

This clonotype was detected ten times or more. The genes are TRBV7-2 and TRBJ2-5; 11 nucleotides align to TRBD2. The CDR3 runs 16 residues. Per germline, CDR1 SGHTA and CDR2 FQGNSA. Trimming at V came to 2 bases and at J to 4 bases, leaving 6 bases not matched to a gene. In DNA, the CDR3 is TGTGCCAGCAGCTTAACTAGCGGGGGCGGGGGAGAGACCCAGTACTTC. This translates into CASSLTSGGGGETQYF.

For this clonotype: With a much larger clone just one base away, this may be a read error. No DNA is shown, since the ends of the CDR3 on it are uncertain; the CDR3 is the one TCRdb lists. The CDR3 protein is CASSFGTGAGNTMYF. The chain uses TRBV7-3 and TRBJ1-3; the table's D call, TRBD1, has no DNA check behind it. The CDR3 length is 15 residues, termini included. In germline, CDR1 is SGHTA, CDR2 FQGTGA.

This clonotype was picked up a small number of times. The chain links TRBV27 to TRBJ2-3; D is unresolved. CDR1 is MNHEY and CDR2 is SMNVEV in the germline V gene (reference sequence). The CDR3 spans 13 residues. V lost 2 bases and J lost 2, with 5 bases in between. CDR3 nucleotides: TGTGCCAGCAGTTTAATAGTCACAGATACGCAGTATTTT. Translation gives CASSLIVTDTQYF.

This clonotype was recorded many times. V and J are TRBV2 and TRBJ2-2; D uncertain. There are 13 residues in the CDR3. Germline CDR1 is SNHLY and CDR2 is FYNNEI. With 1 base removed from V and 4 bases from J, the gap between germline ends came to 4 bases. The CDR3 DNA reads as TGTGCCAGCAGTGAAGAGGTCACCGGGGAGCTGTTTTTT. The encoded protein is CASSEEVTGELFF.

This chain links TRBV28 with TRBJ2-5; D not resolved. The CDR3 is made up of 15 amino acids. Trimming cost V 7 bases and J 5 bases, with 20 bases left between them. Germline CDR1 and CDR2: MDHEN and SYDVKM. The CDR3 reads CASTPGRTGVETQYF. CDR3 DNA sequence: TGTGCCAGCACCCCTGGACGTACCGGCGTGGAGACCCAGTACTTC.

This clonotype was observed at least ten times. The V gene is TRBV7-8, the J gene TRBJ1-1, with D tentatively TRBD1 (6 bases). In germline, CDR1 is SGHVS, CDR2 FQNEAQ. V was shortened by 5 bases and J by 4 bases, with 20 bases between the two germline ends. This CDR3 is 16 amino acids long. CDR3 nucleotides: TGTGCCAGCAGCCTAATGGTCGGGGGGCGGGGCACTGAAGCTTTCTTT. It yields the protein CASSLMVGGRGTEAFF.

This clonotype showed up just a few times. This rearrangement joins TRBV6-5 to TRBJ2-1; D is perhaps TRBD2 (6 bases). Deletions cut 1 base from V and 10 bases from J, with 11 bases between. The CDR3 sequence is 13 residues long. Germline V lookup: CDR1 MNHEY, CDR2 SVGAGI. CDR3 protein: CASSYLGLEEQFF. The CDR3 DNA sequence: TGTGCCAGCAGTTACTTGGGACTGGAAGAGCAGTTCTTC.

This clonotype was found many times. This chain's CDR3 is CASSFVRRGNYEQYF. CDR3 DNA: TGTGCCAGCAGTTTTGTTCGAAGGGGGAATTACGAGCAGTACTTC. This sequence joins TRBV12-3 or TRBV12-4 and TRBJ2-7; D might be TRBD1 (6 bases). The V end lost 3 bases, the J end lost 4 bases, and 16 bases lay between the germline ends. The length of the CDR3 is 15 residues.

In its sample, this clonotype was seen a few times. The CDR3 DNA is TGTGCCAGCAGCCAACCGGGACAGGGGTTAGCGGACACCATATATTTT. Its translation is CASSQPGQGLADTIYF. This rearrangement joins TRBV3-1 to TRBJ1-3, with 10 bases that match TRBD1. The trim removed 2 bases at V and 8 bases at J, leaving 9 bases unmatched. Germline V lookup: CDR1 LGHDT, CDR2 YNNKEL (reference sequence). CDR3 length: 16 amino acids.

V is TRBV20-1 and J is TRBJ1-1, with D possibly being TRBD1 (6 bases). Trimming shortened V by 0 bases and J by 4 bases, and 15 bases separated the two germline ends. CDR1 is DFQATT and CDR2 is SNEGSKA in the germline V gene (reference sequence). This CDR3 has 15 residues. CDR3 bases: TGCAGTGCTAGAGATAGGGGGAGCCGGCCCACTGAAGCTTTCTTT. Its protein is CSARDRGSRPTEAFF.

Ten or more counts support this clonotype. The rearrangement joins TRBV7-3 to TRBJ1-1; D is perhaps TRBD1 (6 bases). Germline CDR1 reads SGHTA; CDR2 reads FQGTGA. There are 13 residues in the CDR3. The germline V and J ends were trimmed by 5 bases and 8 bases, with 15 bases remaining between them. The CDR3 sequence is CASSQKGGTEAFF. As DNA, the CDR3 is TGTGCCAGCAGCCAGAAGGGGGGGACGGAAGCTTTCTTT.

This clonotype has more than one count but fewer than ten. V usage is TRBV2 and J usage is TRBJ2-2, with D maybe TRBD1 (6 bases). The germline V gene has CDR1 SNHLY and CDR2 FYNNEI. V lost 6 bases and J lost 2, with 10 bases in between. The CDR3 length is 14 residues. The CDR3 here is CASRKGGNTGELFF. For the CDR3, the DNA is TGTGCCAGCAGGAAAGGGGGAAACACCGGGGAGCTGTTTTTT.

V is TRBV19 and J is TRBJ2-3; 10 bases align to TRBD2. The junction had 14 bases not matched to a gene; V was cut back by 5 bases and J by 0 bases. Germline CDR1 LNHDA, CDR2 SQIVND (reference sequence). The CDR3 has 19 amino acids. CDR3: CASSLRGLANSGSTDTQYF. CDR3 bases: TGTGCCAGTAGTCTTAGGGGACTAGCGAACTCCGGTAGCACAGATACGCAGTATTTT.

On this clonotype: A much larger clone lies a single base off, so this may be a read error. The chain carries TRBV28 and TRBJ2-7; 10 nucleotides align to TRBD2. The CDR3 spans 14 residues. Germline CDR1 and CDR2: MDHEN and SYDVKM. CDR3 bases: TGTGCCAGCAGTATTAGCGGGGGGACTTACGAGCAGCACTTC. As protein: CASSISGGTYEQHF.

This clonotype was seen many times. This rearrangement joins TRBV7-6 to TRBJ2-2; possibly TRBD2 for D (6 bases). Trimming removed 3 bases from V and 7 bases from J, with 6 bases in between. The CDR3 is 12 amino acids. Germline values: CDR1 SGHVS, CDR2 FNYEAQ. The CDR3 sequence is CASSLDYGELFF. CDR3 DNA: TGTGCCAGCAGCTTGGACTACGGGGAGCTGTTTTTT.

Details on this clonotype: A read error may produce the germline difference seen at one junction end. This CDR3 reads CASREPEYNSLLHF. CDR3 coding DNA: TGTGCCAGCAGGGAACCGGAGTATAATTCACTCCTCCACTTT. V usage is TRBV6-6 and J usage is TRBJ1-6; D unresolved. CDR1 MNHNY and CDR2 SVGAGI come from the germline V gene (reference sequence). The CDR3 has 14 residues.